This record looks at one T cell receptor beta chain sequence and its context. Its target is not known. This specimen comes from a study of CD8+CD57+ T cells in acquired aplastic anemia. Study-wide background: About 3 ug was the average amount of DNA from sorted CD4+ and CD8+ cells.

This CDR3 region has 15 residues. V was shortened by 0 bases and J by 3 bases, with 7 bases between the two germline ends. Germline-derived CDR1 and CDR2 are SGHDT and YYEEEE. The template used for profiling TCR beta VDJ and CDR3 was genomic DNA. One entry per CDR3 protein results from TCRdb running MiXCR on the reads. The sample shows under 200,000 distinct CDR3 sequences, less than 65% of them seen only once. Study findings and constraints: The CD8+ Simpson's diversity of patients and controls was not significantly different. A set of about 30 CD8+ CDR3 sequences was shared between patients and controls, and these sequences appeared highly expressed in patients.

The genes are TRBV5-6 and TRBJ1-6; D uncertain. The sequenced sample was sorted CD4+, CD8+, or CD8+CD57+ T cells (not recorded which) from PBMCs. The receptor's source is a human donor with severe aplastic anemia or a healthy control (not recorded which). CDR3 in DNA: TGTGCCAGCAGCTTGGCTGGGAACTATAATTCACCCCTCCACTTT. Residues: CASSLAGNYNSPLHF.